Listed below are T cell receptor beta chains from one sample, sequenced in a study of radiation and T cells in renal cell carcinoma. Clones were sequenced by immunoSEQ multiplex PCR, and TCRdb holds only the in-frame ones, with some missing. The data show approximately 170,000 clones, roughly nine tenths seen once. The source was blood, collected from a patient whose treatment included radiotherapy and nephrectomy. The receptor set was obtained from a woman aged 45-59 years with renal cell carcinoma. Each CDR3 is given with its conserved first and last residue. Each record gives: V gene, clone size, J gene, D gene, CDR3 protein, CDR3 DNA. The D gene is left open where the match is weak. Only part of the rows carry a size: once, few, many, or a class if the clone is expanded.

TRBV5-1	.	TRBJ2-3	.	CASSLVAGSTDTQYF	TGCGCCAGCAGCTTGGTCGCAGGGAGCACAGATACGCAGTATTTT
TRBV5-1	.	TRBJ2-5	.	CASSFGTQETQYF	TGCGCCAGCAGCTTTGGGACCCAAGAGACCCAGTACTTC
TRBV19	.	TRBJ1-2	.	CASYRFGTRDYGPGYTF	TGTGCCAGCTATCGATTCGGGACACGCGACTACGGGCCTGGCTACACCTTC
TRBV5-1	.	TRBJ2-3	TRBD2	CASRPQRGASTDTQYF	TGCGCCAGCAGACCCCAGCGGGGGGCGAGCACAGATACGCAGTATTTT
TRBV10-1	.	TRBJ2-1	.	CASSEVRGSNEQFF	TGCGCCAGCAGTGAGGTCCGGGGAAGCAATGAGCAGTTCTTC
TRBV5-6	.	TRBJ2-7	.	CASSLDAGNPSYEQYF	TGTGCCAGCAGCTTGGACGCGGGGAATCCCTCCTACGAGCAGTACTTC
TRBV7-3	.	TRBJ2-2	.	CASSLSTGELFF	TGTGCCAGCAGCTTAAGCACCGGGGAGCTGTTTTTT
TRBV5-1	.	TRBJ1-1	.	CASSGGTSLNTEAFF	TGCGCCAGCAGCGGGGGGACATCACTGAACACTGAAGCTTTCTTT
TRBV6-5	.	TRBJ2-7	.	CASSYSGGEQYF	TGTGCCAGCAGTTACTCGGGGGGCGAGCAGTACTTC
TRBV29-1	few	TRBJ1-5	.	CSLGREHQPQHF	TGCAGTCTTGGGAGGGAGCATCAGCCCCAGCATTTT
TRBV2	.	TRBJ1-2	.	CAGTRGVYGYTF	TGTGCCGGCACTCGCGGGGTATATGGCTACACCTTC
TRBV6-5	.	TRBJ2-1	.	CASRAVDRYNEQFF	TGTGCCAGCCGCGCCGTCGACAGATACAATGAGCAGTTCTTC
TRBV2	.	TRBJ2-1	TRBD2	CASSETSGAYNEQFF	TGTGCCAGCAGTGAGACTAGCGGGGCCTACAATGAGCAGTTCTTC
TRBV19	.	TRBJ1-1	TRBD1	CASSIAQGAGTEAFF	TGTGCCAGTAGTATAGCGCAGGGGGCGGGCACTGAAGCTTTCTTT
TRBV19	.	TRBJ2-6	.	CASRGTHSGANVLTF	TGTGCCAGTAGGGGGACCCACTCTGGGGCCAACGTCCTGACTTTC
TRBV9	.	TRBJ2-1	.	CASSVDSTSYNEQFF	TGTGCCAGCAGCGTAGATAGTACATCCTACAATGAGCAGTTCTTC
TRBV6-6	.	TRBJ1-2	TRBD1	CASSHRDRGDYGYTF	TGTGCCAGCAGTCACCGGGACAGGGGGGACTATGGCTACACCTTC
TRBV5-1	.	TRBJ1-2	TRBD1	CASSPEGQGTANYGYTF	TGCGCCAGCAGCCCGGAGGGACAGGGGACCGCTAACTATGGCTACACCTTC